A selection of T cell receptor beta chains follows, all from one sample in a study of T cells in Graves' hyperthyroidism and ophthalmopathy. TCRdb independently ran MiXCR on the multiplex PCR reads; one entry per CDR3 protein. The sample has about 840,000 distinct CDR3 sequences, 35% to 45% seen once. The specimen sequenced was blood. Every receptor here comes from a man aged 18-30 years with Graves' hyperthyroidism. Both conserved end residues are part of each CDR3. D genes are given only for firm matches. Clone size appears in some rows only: once, few, many, or a class for an expanded clone.

d_gene,v_gene,abundance,j_gene,CDR3nt,CDR3aa
TRBD1,TRBV2,many,TRBJ1-1,TGTGCCAGCACCAGGACAGGCCCGAACACTGAAGCTTTCTTT,CASTRTGPNTEAFF
TRBD1,TRBV6-5,-,TRBJ2-7,TGTGCCAGCAGTTACTCGACAGGGATTCGCCACGAGCAGTACTTC,CASSYSTGIRHEQYF
-,TRBV29-1,-,TRBJ1-1,TGCAGTTTATTGGGGACACGGAACACTGAAGCTTTCTTT,CSLLGTRNTEAFF
TRBD1,TRBV5-1,-,TRBJ1-2,TGCGCCAGCAGCACGGGACAGGGGTCGGATGGCTACACCTTC,CASSTGQGSDGYTF
TRBD1,TRBV19,many,TRBJ1-5,TGTGCCAGTAGTATCCCTGGACAGGGCCAGCCCCAGCATTTT,CASSIPGQGQPQHF
-,TRBV7-2,-,TRBJ1-4,TGTGCCAGCAGCTTACACAGGGCCGCAACTAATGAAAAACTGTTTTTT,CASSLHRAATNEKLFF
-,TRBV5-6,few,TRBJ1-6,TGTGCCAGCAGTCTGAACGAGGTAGGGTCACCCCTCCACTTT,CASSLNEVGSPLHF
TRBD2,TRBV2,few,TRBJ2-2,TGTGCCAGTGCCGACATAGCGGGAAGTGCCGGGGAGCTGTTTTTT,CASADIAGSAGELFF
-,TRBV4-2,few,TRBJ1-1,TGTGCCAGCAGCCCCATGGGGGCTGAAGCTTTCTTT,CASSPMGAEAFF
-,TRBV7-8,many,TRBJ1-5,TGTGCCAGCAGCGAAGCAGGGAAGTCCAATCAGCCCCAGCATTTT,CASSEAGKSNQPQHF
-,TRBV7-2,few,TRBJ1-5,TGTGCCAGCAGCTTAAGTCCTGTAGGGACCAATCAGCCCCAGCATTTT,CASSLSPVGTNQPQHF
-,TRBV5-6,-,TRBJ1-1,TGTGCCAGCACCACAGGCCTGGGAGCTGAAGCTTTCTTT,CASTTGLGAEAFF
TRBD1,TRBV9,-,TRBJ1-2,TGTGCCAGCAGCGCTCGGACAGGGGTCTCTAACTATGGCTACACCTTC,CASSARTGVSNYGYTF
-,TRBV7-7,many,TRBJ2-6,TGTGCTAGCAGGATACCCGGGGCCAACGTCCTGACTTTC,CASRIPGANVLTF
TRBD1,TRBV2,-,TRBJ1-2,TGTGCCAGCAGTTTCTCGACAGGGGGGTTCTATGGCTACACCTTC,CASSFSTGGFYGYTF
-,TRBV7-3,-,TRBJ2-5,TGTGCCAGCAGCTTAGAACTGCCCCGGTACTTC,CASSLELPRYF
TRBD2,TRBV20-1,few,TRBJ2-3,TGCAGTGCCGGACTAGCGGTGGGGTCTAGCACAGTTGCGCAGTATTTT,CSAGLAVGSSTVAQYF
TRBD2,TRBV6-4,-,TRBJ2-3,TGTGCCAGCAGTGAGGCGGGAGGCACAGATACGCAGTATTTT,CASSEAGGTDTQYF
TRBD1,TRBV5-5,few,TRBJ2-5,TGTGCCAGCAGCTCGGGACAGGGGGAAGGGACCCAGTACTTC,CASSSGQGEGTQYF
TRBD1,TRBV2,-,TRBJ2-7,TGTGCCAGCACCCTGAATTGGGGACAGGCAAGCTACGAGCAGTACTTC,CASTLNWGQASYEQYF
TRBD2,TRBV2,many,TRBJ2-5,TGTGCCAGCAGCGGGACTAGCGGGGTTGAGACCCAGTACTTC,CASSGTSGVETQYF
TRBD2,TRBV10-3,-,TRBJ2-6,TGTGCCATCAGTAAATCGAGCGGGAGGGCCCGTGGGGCCAACGTCCTGACTTTC,CAISKSSGRARGANVLTF
TRBD1,TRBV20-1,-,TRBJ1-4,TGCAGTGCTACCAAACCCGGGACAGGGGGGGAAAAACTGTTTTTT,CSATKPGTGGEKLFF
TRBD1,TRBV12-3/TRBV12-4,many,TRBJ1-1,TGTGCCAGCAGTCTAGGACAGGGAACCACTGAAGCTTTCTTT,CASSLGQGTTEAFF
-,TRBV7-9,-,TRBJ2-7,TGTGCCAGCAGGGGGACGGCCCCAGAGCAGTACTTC,CASRGTAPEQYF
TRBD1,TRBV10-3,-,TRBJ1-5,TGTGCCAGCAGCTTGCTGGACAGGGGGCTAGAAAATCAGCCCCAGCATTTT,CASSLLDRGLENQPQHF
TRBD1,TRBV19,-,TRBJ1-4,TGTGCCAGTAGTTATTCGGGGACAGCGGGTGAAAAACTGTTTTTT,CASSYSGTAGEKLFF
-,TRBV12-3/TRBV12-4,many,TRBJ1-5,TGTGCCAGCAGTTTTAGCGATCAGCCCCAGCATTTT,CASSFSDQPQHF
TRBD1,TRBV15,many,TRBJ2-2,TGTGCCACCAGCAGCGCCCCGGGGGACAGGGGGAACGGGGAGCTGTTTTTT,CATSSAPGDRGNGELFF
-,TRBV12-3/TRBV12-4,few,TRBJ1-1,TGTGCCAGCAGGGACCCATTGGGCACTGAAGCTTTCTTT,CASRDPLGTEAFF
TRBD1,TRBV29-1,many,TRBJ1-4,TGCAGCGTTGAAACCGGCGCGGGACAGGCCCCTGAAAAACTGTTTTTT,CSVETGAGQAPEKLFF
TRBD1,TRBV20-1,few,TRBJ1-4,TGCAGTGCTAGAACCGGGACAGGGGGCGCGGAAAAACTGTTTTTT,CSARTGTGGAEKLFF
-,TRBV5-1,few,TRBJ2-7,TGCGCCAGCAGCTTGGAAGGGGAGCCTTACGAGCAGTACTTC,CASSLEGEPYEQYF
TRBD1,TRBV12-3/TRBV12-4,-,TRBJ1-2,TGTGCCAGCAGTTCCCAGGGGGTTAGGGACTATGGCTACACCTTC,CASSSQGVRDYGYTF
-,TRBV7-2,-,TRBJ2-5,TGTGCCAGCAGCGCGGGACAGATGTACCAAGAGACCCAGTACTTC,CASSAGQMYQETQYF
-,TRBV7-1,-,TRBJ1-2,TGTGCCAGCAGTTCCGGGTGGCAGGCCGCCTATGGCCACACCTTC,CASSSGWQAAYGHTF
-,TRBV11-2,-,TRBJ2-7,TGTGCCAGCACCGCGAACCTGGGCTACGAGCAGTACTTC,CASTANLGYEQYF
-,TRBV4-1,many,TRBJ1-6,TGCGCCAGCAGCCAAGGTTCACCCCTCCACTTT,CASSQGSPLHF
TRBD2,TRBV7-2,-,TRBJ2-7,TGTGCCAGCGTTACTAGCGGGATGGTAACCTACGAGCAGTACTTC,CASVTSGMVTYEQYF
-,TRBV5-1,few,TRBJ1-3,TGCGCCAGCAGCCCCTCACCTGACAGAGCACACACCATATATTTT,CASSPSPDRAHTIYF
-,TRBV19,few,TRBJ2-2,TGTGCCAGTAGTCCGCGGAGTAGCCGGAACACCGGGGAGCTGTTTTTT,CASSPRSSRNTGELFF
-,TRBV20-1,-,TRBJ1-3,TGCAGTGCCCCTTTATTCTCTGGAAACACCATATATTTT,CSAPLFSGNTIYF
-,TRBV6-6,few,TRBJ2-7,TGTGCCAGCAGTCGGCCGACAGGCTCGACCTACGAGCAGTACTTC,CASSRPTGSTYEQYF
-,TRBV4-1,-,TRBJ2-7,TGCGCCAGCAGCCAGGAGGAATGGGACTCCTACGAGCAGTACTTC,CASSQEEWDSYEQYF
TRBD1,TRBV19,few,TRBJ2-2,TGTGCCAGTAGTAGAGACAGGGCCACCGGGGAGCTGTTTTTT,CASSRDRATGELFF
-,TRBV12-3/TRBV12-4,many,TRBJ1-1,TGTGCCAGCAGCTCAGTCCCCAACACTGAAGCTTTCTTT,CASSSVPNTEAFF
-,TRBV15,-,TRBJ2-7,TGTGCCACCAGCAGACCTTCACTCGGACCCTACGAGCAGTACTTC,CATSRPSLGPYEQYF
-,TRBV7-2,-,TRBJ2-7,TGTGCCAGCAGCTTAGGACAGTCCTTGAGCTCCTACGAGCAGTACTTC,CASSLGQSLSSYEQYF
-,TRBV4-1,many,TRBJ1-2,TGTGCCAGCAGCCAGGGACCGCTCTATGGCTACACCTTC,CASSQGPLYGYTF
-,TRBV10-3,many,TRBJ2-2,TGTGCCATCAGTGAGGCCTCCGGGGAGCTGTTTTTT,CAISEASGELFF
-,TRBV29-1,-,TRBJ1-1,TGCAGCCAATACACAAGTGTGAACACTGAAGCTTTCTTT,CSQYTSVNTEAFF
TRBD1,TRBV29-1,many,TRBJ2-5,TGCAGCGCTTTCACCCGGGACAGCCGGGAGACCCAGTACTTC,CSAFTRDSRETQYF
-,TRBV2,many,TRBJ2-2,TGTGCCAGCACCTACTTCGGCGGGGAGCTGTTTTTT,CASTYFGGELFF
TRBD1,TRBV7-3,many,TRBJ1-1,TGTGCCAGCAGCTCACAGGGGGGAGGCATGAACACTGAAGCTTTCTTT,CASSSQGGGMNTEAFF
TRBD1,TRBV12-3/TRBV12-4,-,TRBJ2-7,TGTGCCAGCACCGCCGGGACAGGGCCCTACGAGCAGTACTTC,CASTAGTGPYEQYF
-,TRBV6-5,many,TRBJ2-7,TGTGCCAGCAGCTCCTCTCTTGAACCCTACGAGCAGTACTTC,CASSSSLEPYEQYF
-,TRBV9,many,TRBJ1-5,TGTGCCAGCAGCGCCGGACAGAATCAGCCCCAGCATTTT,CASSAGQNQPQHF